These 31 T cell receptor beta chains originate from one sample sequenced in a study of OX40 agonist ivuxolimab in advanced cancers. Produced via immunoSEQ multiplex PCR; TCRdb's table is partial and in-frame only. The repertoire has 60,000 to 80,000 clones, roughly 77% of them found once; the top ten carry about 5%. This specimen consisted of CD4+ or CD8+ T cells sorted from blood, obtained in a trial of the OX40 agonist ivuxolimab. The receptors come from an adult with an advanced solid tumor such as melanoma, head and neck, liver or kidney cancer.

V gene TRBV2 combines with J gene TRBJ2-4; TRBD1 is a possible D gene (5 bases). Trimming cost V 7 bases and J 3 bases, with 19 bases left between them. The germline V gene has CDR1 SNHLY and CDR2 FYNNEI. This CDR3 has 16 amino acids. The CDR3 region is CASTEGVNVFKNIQYF. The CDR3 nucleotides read TGTGCCAGCACCGAAGGGGTGAACGTTTTCAAAAACATTCAGTACTTC.

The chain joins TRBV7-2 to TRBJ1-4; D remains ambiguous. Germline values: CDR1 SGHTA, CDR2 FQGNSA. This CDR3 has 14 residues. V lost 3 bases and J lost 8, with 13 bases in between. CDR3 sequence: CASSFFMTPEKLFF. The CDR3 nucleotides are TGTGCCAGCAGCTTTTTCATGACCCCCGAAAAACTGTTTTTT.

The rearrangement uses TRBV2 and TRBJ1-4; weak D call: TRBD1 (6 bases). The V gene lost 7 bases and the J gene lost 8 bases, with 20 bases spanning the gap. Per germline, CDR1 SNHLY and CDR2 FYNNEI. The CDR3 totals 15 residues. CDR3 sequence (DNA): TGTGCCAGCAAACTGATGGGGGGCAGACAGGAAAAACTGTTTTTT. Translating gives CASKLMGGRQEKLFF.

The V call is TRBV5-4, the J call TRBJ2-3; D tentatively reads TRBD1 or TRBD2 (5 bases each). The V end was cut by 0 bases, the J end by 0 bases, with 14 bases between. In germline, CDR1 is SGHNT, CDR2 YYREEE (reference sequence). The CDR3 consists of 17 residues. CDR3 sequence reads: CASSLDRGRFSTDTQYF. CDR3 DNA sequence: TGTGCCAGCAGCTTGGATAGGGGACGCTTCAGCACAGATACGCAGTATTTT.

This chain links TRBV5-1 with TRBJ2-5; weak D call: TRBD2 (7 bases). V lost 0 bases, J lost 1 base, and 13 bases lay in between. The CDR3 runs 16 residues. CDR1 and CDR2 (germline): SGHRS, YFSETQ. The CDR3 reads CASSLVGGPIQETQYF. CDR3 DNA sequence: TGCGCCAGCAGCTTGGTGGGGGGGCCCATCCAAGAGACCCAGTACTTC. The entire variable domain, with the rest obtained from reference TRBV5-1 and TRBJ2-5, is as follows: KAGVTQTPRYLIKTRGQQVTLSCSPISGHRSVSWYQQTPGQGLQFLFEYFSETQRNKGNFPGRFSGRQFSNSRSEMNVSTLELGDSALYLCASSLVGGPIQETQYFGPGTRLLVL.

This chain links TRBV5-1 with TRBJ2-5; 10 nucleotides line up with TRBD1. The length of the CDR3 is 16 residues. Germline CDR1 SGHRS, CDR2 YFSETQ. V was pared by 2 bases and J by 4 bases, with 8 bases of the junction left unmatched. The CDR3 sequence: CASSFRGQGSPETQYF. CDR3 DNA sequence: TGCGCCAGCAGCTTTCGGGGACAGGGGTCGCCAGAGACCCAGTACTTC. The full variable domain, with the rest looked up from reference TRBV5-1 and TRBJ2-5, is KAGVTQTPRYLIKTRGQQVTLSCSPISGHRSVSWYQQTPGQGLQFLFEYFSETQRNKGNFPGRFSGRQFSNSRSEMNVSTLELGDSALYLCASSFRGQGSPETQYFGPGTRLLVL.

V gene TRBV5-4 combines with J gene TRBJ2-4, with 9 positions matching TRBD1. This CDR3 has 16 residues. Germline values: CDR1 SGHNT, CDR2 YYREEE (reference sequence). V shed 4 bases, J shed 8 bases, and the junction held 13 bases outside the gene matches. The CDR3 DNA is TGTGCCAGCAGCCCGGGACAGGGTCAGAATATGTACATTCAGTACTTC. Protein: CASSPGQGQNMYIQYF. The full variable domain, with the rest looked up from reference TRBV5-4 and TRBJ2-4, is ETGVTQSPTHLIKTRGQQVTLRCSSQSGHNTVSWYQQALGQGPQFIFQYYREEENGRGNFPPRFSGLQFPNYSSELNVNALELDDSALYLCASSPGQGQNMYIQYFGAGTRLSVL.

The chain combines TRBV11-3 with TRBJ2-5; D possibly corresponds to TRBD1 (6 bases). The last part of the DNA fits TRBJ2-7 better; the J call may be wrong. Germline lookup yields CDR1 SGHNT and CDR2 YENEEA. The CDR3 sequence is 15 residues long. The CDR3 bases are TGTGCCAGCAGCTTCCCCGGGACATATGCCTACGAGCAGTACTTC. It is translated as CASSFPGTYAYEQYF.

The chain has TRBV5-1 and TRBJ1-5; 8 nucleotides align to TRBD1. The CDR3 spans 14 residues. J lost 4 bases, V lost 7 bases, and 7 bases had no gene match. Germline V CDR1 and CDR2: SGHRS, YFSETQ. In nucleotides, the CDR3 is TGCGCCAGCGCGACAGGGGTGGGAAATCAGCCCCAGCATTTT. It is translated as CASATGVGNQPQHF.

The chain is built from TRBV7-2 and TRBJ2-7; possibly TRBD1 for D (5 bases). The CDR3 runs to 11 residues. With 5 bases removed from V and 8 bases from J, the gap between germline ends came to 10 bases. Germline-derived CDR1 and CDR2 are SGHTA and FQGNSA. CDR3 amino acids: CASSRTGKQYF. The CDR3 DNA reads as TGTGCCAGCAGCCGCACAGGAAAGCAGTACTTC.

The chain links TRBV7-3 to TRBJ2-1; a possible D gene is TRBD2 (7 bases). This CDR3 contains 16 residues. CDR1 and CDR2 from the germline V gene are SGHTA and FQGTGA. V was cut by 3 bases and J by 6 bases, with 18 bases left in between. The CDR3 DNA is TGTGCCAGCAGCTTTAACCGGGCGGGGGCCATCAATGAGCAGTTCTTC. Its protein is CASSFNRAGAINEQFF. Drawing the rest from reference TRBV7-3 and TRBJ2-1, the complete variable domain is GAGVSQTPSNKVTEKGKYVELRCDPISGHTALYWYRQSLGQGPEFLIYFQGTGAADDSGLPNDRFFAVRPEGSVSTLKIQRTERGDSAVYLCASSFNRAGAINEQFFGPGTRLTVL.

This chain's CDR3 is CASSSGTSGLLNTQYF. The CDR3, as DNA: TGTGCCAGCAGCTCCGGGACTAGCGGGCTGTTAAATACGCAGTATTTT. The V call is TRBV7-9, the J call TRBJ2-3, with 12 bases lining up with TRBD2. V was clipped by 4 bases and J by 7 bases; unmatched bases: 9. Per germline, CDR1 SEHNR and CDR2 FQNEAQ (reference sequence). The CDR3 is 16 residues long. Filled out from reference TRBV7-9 and TRBJ2-3, the complete variable domain reads DTGVSQNPRHKITKRGQNVTFRCDPISEHNRLYWYRQTLGQGPEFLTYFQNEAQLEKSRLLSDRFSAERPKGSFSTLEIQRTEQGDSAMYLCASSSGTSGLLNTQYFGPGTRLTVL.

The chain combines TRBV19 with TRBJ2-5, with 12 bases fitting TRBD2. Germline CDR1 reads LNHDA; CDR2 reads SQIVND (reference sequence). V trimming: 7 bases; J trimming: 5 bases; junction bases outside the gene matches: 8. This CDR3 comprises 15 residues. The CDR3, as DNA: TGTGCCAGTAACTATGGACTAGCGGGAAAGGAGACCCAGTACTTC. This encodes CASNYGLAGKETQYF.

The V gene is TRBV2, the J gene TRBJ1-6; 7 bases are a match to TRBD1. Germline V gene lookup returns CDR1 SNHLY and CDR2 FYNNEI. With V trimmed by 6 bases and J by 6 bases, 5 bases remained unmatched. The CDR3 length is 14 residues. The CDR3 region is CASRLGTANSPLHF. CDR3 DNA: TGTGCCAGCAGGCTCGGGACAGCTAATTCACCCCTCCACTTT.

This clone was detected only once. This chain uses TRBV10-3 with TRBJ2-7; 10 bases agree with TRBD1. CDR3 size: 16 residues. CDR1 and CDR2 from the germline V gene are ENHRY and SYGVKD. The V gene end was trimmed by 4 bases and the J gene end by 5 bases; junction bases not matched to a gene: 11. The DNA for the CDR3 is TGTGCCATCAGTGCGGGAGCGGGACAGGGGTGGAACGAGCAGTACTTC. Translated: CAISAGAGQGWNEQYF.

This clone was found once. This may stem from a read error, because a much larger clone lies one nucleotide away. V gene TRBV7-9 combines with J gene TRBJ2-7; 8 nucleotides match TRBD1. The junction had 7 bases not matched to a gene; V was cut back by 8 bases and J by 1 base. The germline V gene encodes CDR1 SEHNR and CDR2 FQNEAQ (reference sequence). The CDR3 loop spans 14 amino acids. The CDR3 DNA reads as TGTGCCAGCGCCATGACAGGGGTTTCCTACGAGCAGTACTTC. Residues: CASAMTGVSYEQYF.

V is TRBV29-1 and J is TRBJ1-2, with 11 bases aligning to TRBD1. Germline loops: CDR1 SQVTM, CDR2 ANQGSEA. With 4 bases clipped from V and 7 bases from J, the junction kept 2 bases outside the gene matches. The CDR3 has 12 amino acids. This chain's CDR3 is CSVGGTGGGYTF. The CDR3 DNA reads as TGCAGCGTTGGGGGGACAGGGGGTGGCTACACCTTC.

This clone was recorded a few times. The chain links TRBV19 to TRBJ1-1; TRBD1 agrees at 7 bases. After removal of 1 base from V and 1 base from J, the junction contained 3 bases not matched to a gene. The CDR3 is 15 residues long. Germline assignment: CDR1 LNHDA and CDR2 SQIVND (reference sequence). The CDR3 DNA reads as TGTGCCAGTAGTATAGCAACAGGGGAGAACACTGAAGCTTTCTTT. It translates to CASSIATGENTEAFF.

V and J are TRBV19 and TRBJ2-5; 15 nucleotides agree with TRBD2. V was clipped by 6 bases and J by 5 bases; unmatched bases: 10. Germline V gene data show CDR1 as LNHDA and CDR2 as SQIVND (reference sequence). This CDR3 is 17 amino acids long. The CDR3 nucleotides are TGTGCCAGTAGGGGGACTAGCGGGAGGTCCCTCAGTGAGACCCAGTACTTC. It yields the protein CASRGTSGRSLSETQYF.

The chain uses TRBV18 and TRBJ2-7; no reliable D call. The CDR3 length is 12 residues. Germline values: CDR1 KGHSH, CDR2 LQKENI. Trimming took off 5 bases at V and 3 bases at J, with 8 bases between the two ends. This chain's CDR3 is CASSEDRYEQYF. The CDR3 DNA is TGTGCCAGCTCAGAGGATCGCTACGAGCAGTACTTC.

CDR3 sequence: CASSPQGGDTEAFF. The CDR3 DNA reads as TGTGCCAGCTCACCCCAGGGGGGGGACACTGAAGCTTTCTTT. This chain joins TRBV18 and TRBJ1-1; 7 bases line up with TRBD1. The J segment lost 3 bases and the V segment lost 3 bases, leaving 4 bases of the junction unmatched. Germline CDR1 reads KGHSH; CDR2 reads LQKENI. CDR3 size: 14 residues.

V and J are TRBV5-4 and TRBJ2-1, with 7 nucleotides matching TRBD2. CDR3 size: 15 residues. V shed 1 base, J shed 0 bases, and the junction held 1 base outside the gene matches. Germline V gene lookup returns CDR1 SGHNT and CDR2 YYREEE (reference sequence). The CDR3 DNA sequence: TGTGCCAGCAGCTTGACGGGGGGCTCCTACAATGAGCAGTTCTTC. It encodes CASSLTGGSYNEQFF.

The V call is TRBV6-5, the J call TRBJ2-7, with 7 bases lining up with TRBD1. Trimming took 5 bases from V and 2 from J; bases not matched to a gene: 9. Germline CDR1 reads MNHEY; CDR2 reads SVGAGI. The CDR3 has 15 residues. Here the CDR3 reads CASSAEQGQTYEQYF. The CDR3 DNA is TGTGCCAGCAGTGCAGAACAGGGGCAGACCTACGAGCAGTACTTC.

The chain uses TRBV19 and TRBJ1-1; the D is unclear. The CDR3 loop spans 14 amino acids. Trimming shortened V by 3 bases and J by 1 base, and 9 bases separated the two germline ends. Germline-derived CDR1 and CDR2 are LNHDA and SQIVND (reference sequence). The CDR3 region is CASSMRTENTEAFF. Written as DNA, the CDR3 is TGTGCCAGTAGTATGAGGACGGAGAACACTGAAGCTTTCTTT. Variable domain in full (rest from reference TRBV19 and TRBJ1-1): DGGITQSPKYLFRKEGQNVTLSCEQNLNHDAMYWYRQDPGQGLRLIYYSQIVNDFQKGDIAEGYSVSREKKESFPLTVTSAQKNPTAFYLCASSMRTENTEAFFGQGTRLTVV.

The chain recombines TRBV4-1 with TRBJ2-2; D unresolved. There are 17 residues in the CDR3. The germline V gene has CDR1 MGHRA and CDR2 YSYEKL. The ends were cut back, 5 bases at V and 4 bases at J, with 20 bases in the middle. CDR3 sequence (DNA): TGCGCCAGCAGCACCCGGCCGAACGACGTGGGCACCGGGGAGCTGTTTTTT. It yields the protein CASSTRPNDVGTGELFF.

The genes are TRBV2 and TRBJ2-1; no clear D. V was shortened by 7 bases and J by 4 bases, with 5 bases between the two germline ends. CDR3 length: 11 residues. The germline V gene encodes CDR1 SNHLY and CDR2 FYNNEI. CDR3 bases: TGTGCCAGCAACGGATACAATGAGCAGTTCTTC. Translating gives CASNGYNEQFF.

CDR3 nucleotides: TGTGCCAGCAGTTATCCGGTTGGGACAGAAGAGACCCAGTACTTC. Amino acids: CASSYPVGTEETQYF. The rearrangement joins TRBV25-1 to TRBJ2-5; 7 nucleotides agree with TRBD1. The CDR3 consists of 15 residues. Germline assignment: CDR1 MGHDK and CDR2 SYGVNS. V dropped 5 bases and J dropped 3; count of bases not matched to a gene: 9.

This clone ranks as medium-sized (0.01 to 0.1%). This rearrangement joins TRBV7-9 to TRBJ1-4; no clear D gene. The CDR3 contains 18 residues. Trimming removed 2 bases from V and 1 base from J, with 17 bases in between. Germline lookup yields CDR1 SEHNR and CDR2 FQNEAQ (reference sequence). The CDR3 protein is CASSLRIAPRGTNEKLFF. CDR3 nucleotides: TGTGCCAGCAGCTTAAGGATAGCGCCCCGCGGAACTAATGAAAAACTGTTTTTT.

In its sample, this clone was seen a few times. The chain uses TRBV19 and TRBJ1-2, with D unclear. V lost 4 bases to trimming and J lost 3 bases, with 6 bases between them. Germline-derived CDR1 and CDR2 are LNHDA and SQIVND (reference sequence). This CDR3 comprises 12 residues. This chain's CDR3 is CASSSWDYGYTF. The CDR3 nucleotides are TGTGCCAGTAGTAGCTGGGACTATGGCTACACCTTC.

The CDR3 spells CSVEQGVGQPQHF. The CDR3 DNA is TGCAGCGTTGAACAGGGCGTGGGTCAGCCCCAGCATTTT. The chain couples TRBV29-1 to TRBJ1-5, with D maybe TRBD1 (5 bases). The germline CDR1 and CDR2 sequences are SQVTM and ANQGSEA. The CDR3 is 13 amino acids. V was trimmed by 2 bases and J by 6 bases, leaving 11 bases between them.

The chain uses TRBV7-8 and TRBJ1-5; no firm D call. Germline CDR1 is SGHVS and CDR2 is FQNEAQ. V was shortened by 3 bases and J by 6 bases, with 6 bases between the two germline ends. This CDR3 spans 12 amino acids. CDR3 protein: CASSFSGQPQHF. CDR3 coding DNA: TGTGCCAGCAGCTTCTCAGGTCAGCCCCAGCATTTT. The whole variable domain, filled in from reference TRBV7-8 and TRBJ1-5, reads GAGVSQSPRYKVAKRGQDVALRCDPISGHVSLFWYQQALGQGPEFLTYFQNEAQLDKSGLPSDRFFAERPEGSVSTLKIQRTQQEDSAVYLCASSFSGQPQHFGDGTRLSIL.